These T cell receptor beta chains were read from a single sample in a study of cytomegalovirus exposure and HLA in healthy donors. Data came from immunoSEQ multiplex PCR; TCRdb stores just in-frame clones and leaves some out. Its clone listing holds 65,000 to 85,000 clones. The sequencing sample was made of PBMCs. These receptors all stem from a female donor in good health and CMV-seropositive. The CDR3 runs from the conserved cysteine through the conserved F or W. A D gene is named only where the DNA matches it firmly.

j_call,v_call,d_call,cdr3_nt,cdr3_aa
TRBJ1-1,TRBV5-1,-,TGCGCCAGCAGTCGCGTCACAGGGTCGGATCGGACTGAAGCTTTCTTT,CASSRVTGSDRTEAFF
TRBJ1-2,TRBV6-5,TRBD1,TGTGCCAGCAGTTACGGACAGGGGGCGGGCTACACCTTC,CASSYGQGAGYTF
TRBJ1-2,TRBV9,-,TGTGCCAGCACCATAGGAGGGGGGGACGGCTACACCTTC,CASTIGGGDGYTF
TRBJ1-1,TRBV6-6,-,TGTGCCAGCAGCTTAACTTCCCGGACTGAAGCTTTCTTT,CASSLTSRTEAFF
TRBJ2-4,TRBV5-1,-,TGCGCCAGCAGCTTCCCGGGAGCCAACATTCAGTACTTC,CASSFPGANIQYF
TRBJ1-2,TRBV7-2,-,TGTGCCAGCAGCTTCGACAGCGCTAGGGGTGGCTACACCTTC,CASSFDSARGGYTF
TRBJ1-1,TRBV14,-,TGTGCCAGCAGCCAAAGGGACACTAAGAACACTGAAGCTTTCTTT,CASSQRDTKNTEAFF
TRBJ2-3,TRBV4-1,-,TGCGCCAGCAGCCTTATAGACAGACCTGATACGCAGTATTTT,CASSLIDRPDTQYF
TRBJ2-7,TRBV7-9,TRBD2,TGTGCCAGCAGCGACGGGACTAGCGGGATGGTAGAGCAGTACTTC,CASSDGTSGMVEQYF
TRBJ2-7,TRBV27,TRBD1,TGTGCCAGCAGTCCTCTCTACCGGGACAGCGGTGCGCAGTACTTC,CASSPLYRDSGAQYF
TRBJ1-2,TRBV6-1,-,TGTGCCAGCAGTGAGATCCGGGAGGTCCTGAAAGTTAACTATGGCTACACCTTC,CASSEIREVLKVNYGYTF
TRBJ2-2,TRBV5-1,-,TGCGCCAGTGGAACGACAGCCGGGGAGCTGTTTTTT,CASGTTAGELFF
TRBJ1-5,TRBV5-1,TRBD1,TGCGCCAGCAGCCCAACAAGGGGGCCGAATCAGCCCCAGCATTTT,CASSPTRGPNQPQHF
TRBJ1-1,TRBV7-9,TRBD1,TGTGCCAGCAGCTTGGGACAGATGAACACTGAAGCTTTCTTT,CASSLGQMNTEAFF
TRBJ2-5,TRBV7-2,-,TGTGCCAGCAGCTTAGTCAGGGAAGAGACCCAGTACTTC,CASSLVREETQYF
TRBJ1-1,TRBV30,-,TGTGCCTGGAGTCGGGGGTCCACTGAAGCTTTCTTT,CAWSRGSTEAFF
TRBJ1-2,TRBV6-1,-,TGTGCCAGCAGTGCCATTAGGGGCGCCTATGGCTACACCTTC,CASSAIRGAYGYTF
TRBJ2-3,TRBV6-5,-,TGTGCCAGCAGTTCCCCACTGTCGGATACGCAGTATTTT,CASSSPLSDTQYF